This T cell receptor beta chain was profiled in a study of T cells in Graves' hyperthyroidism and ophthalmopathy. Study background: Any treatment followed the collection of peripheral blood at initial diagnosis.

Using RNA transcripts as the source, TCR beta CDR3 regions were amplified. TCR CDR3 underwent first-round RT-PCR with the HTBI primer set. TCRdb reanalysed the multiplex PCR reads using MiXCR and keeps one entry per CDR3 protein. The sample includes about 350,000 distinct CDR3 sequences, about 15% of them seen just once. The sample holds many counts of this clonotype. No progression to ophthalmopathy during 18 months of follow-up defined stable disease. With a duration under 2 months, the hyperthyroidism was newly diagnosed in patients aged 18 to 65. Uncontrolled infection, other autoimmune disease, pregnancy or lactation disqualified patients from enrolment. The source material was blood. The receptor comes from a woman in her twenties or thirties with Graves' hyperthyroidism.

The CDR3 sequence is CASSYVSRDRGGGTEAFF. The CDR3 DNA sequence: TGTGCCAGCAGCTACGTGAGCCGGGACAGGGGGGGGGGGACTGAAGCTTTCTTT. The rearrangement links TRBV28 to TRBJ1-1; TRBD1 aligns across 11 bases. Germline V CDR1 and CDR2: MDHEN, SYDVKM. The CDR3 sequence is 18 residues long. V lost 6 bases to trimming and J lost 5 bases; unmatched junction nucleotides: 17.